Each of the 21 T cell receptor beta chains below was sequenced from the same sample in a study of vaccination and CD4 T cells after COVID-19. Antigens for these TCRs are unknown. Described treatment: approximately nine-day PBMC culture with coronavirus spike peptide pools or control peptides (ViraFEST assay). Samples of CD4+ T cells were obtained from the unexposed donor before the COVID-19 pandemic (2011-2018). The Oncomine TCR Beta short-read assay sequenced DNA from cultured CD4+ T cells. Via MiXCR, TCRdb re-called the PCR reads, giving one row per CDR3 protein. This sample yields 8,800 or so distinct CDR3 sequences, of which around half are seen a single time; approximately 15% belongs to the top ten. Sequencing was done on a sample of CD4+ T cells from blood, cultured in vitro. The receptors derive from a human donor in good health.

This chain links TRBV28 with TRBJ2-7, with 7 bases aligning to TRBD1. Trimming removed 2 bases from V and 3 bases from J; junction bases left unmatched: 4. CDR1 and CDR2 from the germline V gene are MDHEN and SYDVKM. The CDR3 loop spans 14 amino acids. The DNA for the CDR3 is TGTGCCAGCAGTTTACCGGGACAGTTCTACGAGCAGTACTTC. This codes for CASSLPGQFYEQYF.

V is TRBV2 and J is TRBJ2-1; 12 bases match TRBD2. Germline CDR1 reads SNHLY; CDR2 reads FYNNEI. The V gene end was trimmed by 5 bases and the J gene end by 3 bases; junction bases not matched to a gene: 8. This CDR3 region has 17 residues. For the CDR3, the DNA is TGTGCCAGCAGTTATTCCGGACTAGCGGGAATCTACAATGAGCAGTTCTTC. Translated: CASSYSGLAGIYNEQFF.

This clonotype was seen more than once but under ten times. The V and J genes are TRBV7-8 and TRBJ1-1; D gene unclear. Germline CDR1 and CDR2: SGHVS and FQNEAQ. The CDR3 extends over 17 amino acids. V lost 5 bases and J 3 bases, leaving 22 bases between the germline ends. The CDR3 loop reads CASSIQLQGEAYTEAFF. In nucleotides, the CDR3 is TGTGCCAGCAGCATCCAGCTCCAAGGAGAGGCTTACACTGAAGCTTTCTTT. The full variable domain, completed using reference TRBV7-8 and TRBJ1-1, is GAGVSQSPRYKVAKRGQDVALRCDPISGHVSLFWYQQALGQGPEFLTYFQNEAQLDKSGLPSDRFFAERPEGSVSTLKIQRTQQEDSAVYLCASSIQLQGEAYTEAFFGQGTRLTVV.

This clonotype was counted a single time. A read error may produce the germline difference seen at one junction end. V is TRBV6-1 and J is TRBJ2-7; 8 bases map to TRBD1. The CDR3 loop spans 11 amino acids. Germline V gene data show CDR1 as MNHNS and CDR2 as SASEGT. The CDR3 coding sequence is TGCGCCACCCGGGACAGGACCCCGCAGTACTTC. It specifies CATRDRTPQYF.

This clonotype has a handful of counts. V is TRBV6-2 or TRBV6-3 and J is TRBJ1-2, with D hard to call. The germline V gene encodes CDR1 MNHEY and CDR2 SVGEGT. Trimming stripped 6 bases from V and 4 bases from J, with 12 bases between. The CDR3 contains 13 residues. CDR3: CASSDRRFYGYTF. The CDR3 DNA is TGTGCCAGCAGCGACCGGCGGTTCTATGGCTACACCTTC.

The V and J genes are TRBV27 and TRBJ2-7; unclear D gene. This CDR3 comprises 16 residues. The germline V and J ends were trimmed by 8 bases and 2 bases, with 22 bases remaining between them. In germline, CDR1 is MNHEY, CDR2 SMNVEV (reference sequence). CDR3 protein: CASSLMVAPTPYEQYF. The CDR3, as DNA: TGTGCCAGCTCCTTAATGGTGGCACCCACCCCCTACGAGCAGTACTTC.

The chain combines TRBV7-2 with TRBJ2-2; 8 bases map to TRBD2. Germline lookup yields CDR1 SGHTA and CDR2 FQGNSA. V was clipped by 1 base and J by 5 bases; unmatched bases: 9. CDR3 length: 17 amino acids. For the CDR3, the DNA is TGTGCCAGCAGCTTAGGTCGTAGCGGGATGAGAACCGGGGAGCTGTTTTTT. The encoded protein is CASSLGRSGMRTGELFF.

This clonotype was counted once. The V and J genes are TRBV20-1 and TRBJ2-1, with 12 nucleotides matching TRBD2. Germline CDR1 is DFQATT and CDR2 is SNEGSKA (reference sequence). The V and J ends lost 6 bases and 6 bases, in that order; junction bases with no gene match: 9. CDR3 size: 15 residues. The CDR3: CSATKTSGSSNEQFF. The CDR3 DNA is TGCAGTGCAACTAAGACTAGCGGGAGCTCCAATGAGCAGTTCTTC.

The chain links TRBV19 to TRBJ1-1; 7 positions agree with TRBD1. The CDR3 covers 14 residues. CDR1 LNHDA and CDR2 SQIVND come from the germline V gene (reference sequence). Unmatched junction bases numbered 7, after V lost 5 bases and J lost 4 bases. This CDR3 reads CASSAIRQGTEAFF. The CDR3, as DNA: TGTGCCAGTAGTGCAATAAGACAGGGCACTGAAGCTTTCTTT.

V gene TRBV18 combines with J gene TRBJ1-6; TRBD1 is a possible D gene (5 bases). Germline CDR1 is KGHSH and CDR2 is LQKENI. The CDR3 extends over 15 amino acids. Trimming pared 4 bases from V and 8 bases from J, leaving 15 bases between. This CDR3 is CASSQGTSKDSPLHF. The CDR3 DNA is TGTGCCAGCTCACAAGGGACCTCGAAGGATTCACCCCTCCACTTT.

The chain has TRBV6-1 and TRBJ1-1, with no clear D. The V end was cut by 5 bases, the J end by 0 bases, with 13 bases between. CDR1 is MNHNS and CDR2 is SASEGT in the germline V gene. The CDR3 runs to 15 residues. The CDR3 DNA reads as TGTGCCAGCAGTCCCCACGTTACAGTGAACACTGAAGCTTTCTTT. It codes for CASSPHVTVNTEAFF.

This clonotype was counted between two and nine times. The chain's CDR3 is CASSPPFSNQPQHF. The CDR3 DNA is TGTGCCAGCAGCCCCCCGTTTAGCAATCAGCCCCAGCATTTT. The genes are TRBV7-9 and TRBJ1-5; D ambiguous. CDR3 length equals 14 residues. V was shortened by 5 bases and J by 0 bases, with 8 bases between the two germline ends. The germline V gene encodes CDR1 SEHNR and CDR2 FQNEAQ (reference sequence).

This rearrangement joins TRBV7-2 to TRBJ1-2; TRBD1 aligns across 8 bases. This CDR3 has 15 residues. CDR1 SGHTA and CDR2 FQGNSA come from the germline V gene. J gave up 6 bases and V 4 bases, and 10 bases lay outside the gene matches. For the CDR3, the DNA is TGTGCCAGCAGCTCCCGACAGGGGAGGGGAGATGGCTACACCTTC. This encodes CASSSRQGRGDGYTF. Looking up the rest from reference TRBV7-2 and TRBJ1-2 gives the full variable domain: GAGVSQSPSNKVTEKGKDVELRCDPISGHTALYWYRQSLGQGLEFLIYFQGNSAPDKSGLPSDRFSAERTGGSVSTLTIQRTQQEDSAVYLCASSSRQGRGDGYTFGSGTRLTVV.

DNA of the CDR3: TGTGCCAGCAGTCGGGCGGCAGGGCAGGGCGAGCAGTACTTC. This encodes CASSRAAGQGEQYF. The V call is TRBV7-9, the J call TRBJ2-7, with a possible D match to TRBD1 (5 bases). Trimming pared 6 bases from V and 6 bases from J, leaving 18 bases between. The germline gives CDR1 SEHNR, CDR2 FQNEAQ (reference sequence). The CDR3 sequence is 14 residues long.

The CDR3 region is CASSYPDSPLHF. The CDR3 coding sequence is TGTGCCAGCAGTTACCCAGATTCACCCCTCCACTTT. The chain uses TRBV6-5 and TRBJ1-6; no clear D. The CDR3 totals 12 residues. Germline loops: CDR1 MNHEY, CDR2 SVGAGI. With 2 bases removed from V and 8 bases from J, the gap between germline ends came to 4 bases.

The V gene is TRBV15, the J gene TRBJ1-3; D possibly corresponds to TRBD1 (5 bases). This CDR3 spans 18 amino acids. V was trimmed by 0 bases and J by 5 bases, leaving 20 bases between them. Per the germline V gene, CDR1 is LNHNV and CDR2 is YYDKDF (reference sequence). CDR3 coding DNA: TGTGCCACCAGCAGAGATCAGGGCGGAGGGTCGGTGAGAAACACCATATATTTT. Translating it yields CATSRDQGGGSVRNTIYF.

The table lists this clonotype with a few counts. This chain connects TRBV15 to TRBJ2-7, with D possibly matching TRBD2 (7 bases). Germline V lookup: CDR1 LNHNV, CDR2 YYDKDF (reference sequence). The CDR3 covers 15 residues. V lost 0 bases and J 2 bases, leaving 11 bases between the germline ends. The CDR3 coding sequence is TGTGCCACCAGCAGAGATCGGGGGGCGGCCTACGAGCAGTACTTC. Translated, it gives CATSRDRGAAYEQYF.

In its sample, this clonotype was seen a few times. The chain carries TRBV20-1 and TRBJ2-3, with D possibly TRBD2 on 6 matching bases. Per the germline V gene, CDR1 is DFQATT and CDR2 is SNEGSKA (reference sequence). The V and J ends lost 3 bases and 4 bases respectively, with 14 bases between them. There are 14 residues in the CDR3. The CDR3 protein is CSASLGSLPDTQYF. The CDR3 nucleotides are TGCAGTGCTAGTCTCGGGAGTCTCCCAGATACGCAGTATTTT.

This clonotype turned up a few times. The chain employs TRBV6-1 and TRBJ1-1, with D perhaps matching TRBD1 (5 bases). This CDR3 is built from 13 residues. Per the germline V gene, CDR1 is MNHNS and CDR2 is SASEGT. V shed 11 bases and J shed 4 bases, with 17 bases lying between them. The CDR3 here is CAAIRGESTEAFF. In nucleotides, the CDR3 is TGTGCCGCCATTCGGGGCGAGAGCACTGAAGCTTTCTTT.

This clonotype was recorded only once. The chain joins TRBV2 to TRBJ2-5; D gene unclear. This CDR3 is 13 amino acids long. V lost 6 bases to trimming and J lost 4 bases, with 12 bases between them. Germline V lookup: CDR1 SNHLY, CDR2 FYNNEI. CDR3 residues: CASSADGRETQYF. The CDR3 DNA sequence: TGTGCCAGCAGCGCCGATGGGCGAGAGACCCAGTACTTC.

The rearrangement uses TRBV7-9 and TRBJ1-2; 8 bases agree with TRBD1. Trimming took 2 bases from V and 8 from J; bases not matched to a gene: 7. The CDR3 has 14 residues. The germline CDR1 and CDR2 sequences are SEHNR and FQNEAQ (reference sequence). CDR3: CASSLTDRADGYTF. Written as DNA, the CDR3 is TGTGCCAGCAGCTTAACGGACAGGGCGGACGGCTACACCTTC.